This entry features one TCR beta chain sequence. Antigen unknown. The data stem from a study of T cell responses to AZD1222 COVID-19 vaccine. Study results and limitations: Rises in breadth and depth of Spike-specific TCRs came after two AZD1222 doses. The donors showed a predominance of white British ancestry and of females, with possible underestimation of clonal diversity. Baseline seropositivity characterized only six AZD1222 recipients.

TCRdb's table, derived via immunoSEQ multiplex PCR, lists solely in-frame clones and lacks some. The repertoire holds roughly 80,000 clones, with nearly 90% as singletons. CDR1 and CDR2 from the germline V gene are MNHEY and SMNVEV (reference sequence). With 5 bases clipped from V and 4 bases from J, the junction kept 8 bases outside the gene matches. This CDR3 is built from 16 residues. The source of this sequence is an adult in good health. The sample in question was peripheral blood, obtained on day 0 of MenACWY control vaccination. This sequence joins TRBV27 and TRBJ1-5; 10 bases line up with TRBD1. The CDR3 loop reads CASSPRQGAGNQPQHF. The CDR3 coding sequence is TGTGCCAGCAGTCCAAGACAGGGGGCAGGGAATCAGCCCCAGCATTTT.